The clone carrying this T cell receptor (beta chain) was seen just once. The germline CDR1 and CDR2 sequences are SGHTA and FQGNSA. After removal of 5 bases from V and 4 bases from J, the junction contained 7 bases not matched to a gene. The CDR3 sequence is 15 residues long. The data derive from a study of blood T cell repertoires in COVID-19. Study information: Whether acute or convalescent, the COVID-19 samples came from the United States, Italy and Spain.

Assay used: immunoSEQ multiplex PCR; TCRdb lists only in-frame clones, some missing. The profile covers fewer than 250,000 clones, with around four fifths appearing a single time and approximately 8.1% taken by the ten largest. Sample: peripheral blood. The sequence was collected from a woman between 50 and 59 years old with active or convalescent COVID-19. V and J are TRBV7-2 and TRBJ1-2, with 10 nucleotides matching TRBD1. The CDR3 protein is CASSTRQGAIYGYTF. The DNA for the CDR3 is TGTGCCAGCAGCACCCGACAGGGGGCTATCTATGGCTACACCTTC. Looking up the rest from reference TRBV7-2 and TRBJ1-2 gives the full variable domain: GAGVSQSPSNKVTEKGKDVELRCDPISGHTALYWYRQSLGQGLEFLIYFQGNSAPDKSGLPSDRFSAERTGGSVSTLTIQRTQQEDSAVYLCASSTRQGAIYGYTFGSGTRLTVV.